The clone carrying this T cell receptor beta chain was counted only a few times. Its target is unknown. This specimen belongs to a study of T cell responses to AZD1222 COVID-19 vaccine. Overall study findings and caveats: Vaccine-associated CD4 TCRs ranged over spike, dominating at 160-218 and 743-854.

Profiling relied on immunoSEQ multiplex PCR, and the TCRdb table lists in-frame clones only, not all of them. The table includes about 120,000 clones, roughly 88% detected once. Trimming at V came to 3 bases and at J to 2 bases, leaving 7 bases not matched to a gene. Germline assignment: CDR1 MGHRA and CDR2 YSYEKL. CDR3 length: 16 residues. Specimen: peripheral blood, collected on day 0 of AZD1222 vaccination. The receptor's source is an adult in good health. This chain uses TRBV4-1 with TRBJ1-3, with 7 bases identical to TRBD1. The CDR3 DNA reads TGCGCCAGCAGCCAGAAACGGGACAGTCCTGGAAACACCATATATTTT. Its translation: CASSQKRDSPGNTIYF.